This T cell receptor beta chain came from a study of blood T cell repertoires in COVID-19 (dated by TCRdb to 2020 to 2022). Regarding the research as a whole: The collaborator samples originated in the United States, Italy and Spain and spanned the acute and convalescent phases of COVID-19. Where HLA class I and class II types were available, the types were taken from metadata supplied by the sample provider, not from assay-based typing. Samples came from the ongoing ImmuneRACE study (first 160 participants) plus 1,254 subjects from 6 global collaborators. Subjects who had been exposed to COVID-19, were actively infected with it, or had recovered from it provided the deeply sampled blood TCRbeta repertoires that made up the dataset. The prospective study material was composed of cDNA or gDNA derived from T cells, B-cell-depleted T cells, or PBMCs. Nearly every sample came with metadata listing a de-identified subject ID, COVID-19 status, age in years and sex. The repertoires were made available in a free public database intended to serve as a resource for research on the immune response to SARS-CoV-2. General study outcomes and caveats: The amount of clinical and demographic metadata varied by source and participant and was provided uncurated.

Regarding this clone: Its antigen remains undetermined. Nothing much larger sits one base from this clone, and base qualities are not available.

Collaborating institutions collected whole blood in K2EDTA tubes following their own protocols. For TCRbeta analysis, collaborators shipped samples in one of three forms: frozen whole blood, isolated PBMCs, or DNA extracted from either of those sample types. From a lookup of the germline V gene (reference sequence), CDR1 and CDR2 are DFQATT and SNEGSKA. V is cut by 5 bases and J by 7 bases, and the space between the germline ends is 12 bases. The CDR3 measures 11 amino acids from cysteine to phenylalanine. Here the CDR3 DNA is all that survives: 33 bases in frame from base 1. TCRbeta CDR3 regions were amplified from genomic DNA using the immunoSEQ Assay, a bias-controlled multiplex PCR. Turning to the authors' computational methods: The number of nucleated cells in each sample was estimated by amplification of reference gene primers within the assay. To quantify the absolute abundance of each unique TCRbeta CDR3 rearrangement, sequence reads were collapsed and filtered. For each sample, productive Simpson clonality was calculated as the square root of Simpson's diversity index across productive rearrangements. Drawn from immuneACCESS, this table holds only the in-frame rearrangements with V and J called that TCRdb kept. Clones are partly lost; checked studies trace under half to an unresolved V gene and leave the rest unexplained. D and trimming come from the DNA, and the V and J calls and clone size come from that table. The sample table lists 100,000 to 150,000 clones, around four fifths of them with a count of one. Clones ranked in the top ten supply around 25% of the sample.

The sample consisted of peripheral blood. This receptor was identified in a human donor in a cohort sampled during active COVID-19. In this chain, TRBV20-1 is recombined with TRBJ2-7, and possibly TRBD2, on 6 matching bases. This receptor carries the CDR3 CSAGTRGEQYF. In nucleotide form, the sequence is TGCAGTGCTGGCACGCGGGGAGAGCAGTACTTC.